These 9 T cell receptor beta chains were sequenced from one sample in a study of T cell responses to AZD1222 COVID-19 vaccine. Generated by immunoSEQ multiplex PCR, the TCRdb table keeps only in-frame clones and is missing some. This sample has more than 85,000 clones; approximately 86% occur once, and the top ten carry more than 4.5%. The starting material was peripheral blood, obtained on day 0 of AZD1222 vaccination. The receptor source for this set is an adult in good health.

The genes are TRBV5-6 and TRBJ2-7, with TRBD1 matching over 7 bases. There are 14 residues in the CDR3. CDR1 and CDR2 from the germline V gene are SGHDT and YYEEEE. The ends lost 1 base at V and 0 bases at J; junction bases unmatched: 1. The CDR3 coding sequence is TGTGCCAGCAGCTTGTGGACAGGCTCCTACGAGCAGTACTTC. Translation: CASSLWTGSYEQYF.

The chain employs TRBV6-5 and TRBJ2-7; tentatively, D is TRBD2 (6 bases). With 6 bases removed from V and 6 bases from J, the gap between germline ends came to 18 bases. Germline assignment: CDR1 MNHEY and CDR2 SVGAGI. CDR3 size: 14 residues. In DNA, the CDR3 is TGTGCCAGCAGCCCCAGGAGCTGGGACTCCGAGCAGTACTTC. Its translation: CASSPRSWDSEQYF.

The V gene is TRBV24-1, the J gene TRBJ2-1; 13 nucleotides line up with TRBD2. The germline V gene has CDR1 KGHDR and CDR2 SFDVKD. The CDR3 is 19 amino acids. With V trimmed by 4 bases and J by 2 bases, 10 bases remained unmatched. The CDR3 DNA reads TGTGCCACCAGTGACCCCGGGACTAGCGGGGTCCCTACCTACAATGAGCAGTTCTTC. This gives the protein CATSDPGTSGVPTYNEQFF.

The chain joins TRBV6-2 or TRBV6-3 to TRBJ1-4; D may be TRBD1 (6 bases). The CDR3 is 16 amino acids. Trimming cost V 6 bases and J 0 bases, with 14 bases left between them. Per germline, CDR1 MNHEY and CDR2 SVGEGT. The CDR3 DNA follows: TGTGCCAGCAGCTTTCACCACAGGGCAACTAATGAAAAACTGTTTTTT. This encodes CASSFHHRATNEKLFF.

This clone came up a few times. The chain is built from TRBV30 and TRBJ2-7; 8 positions match TRBD1. Trimming cost V 0 bases and J 3 bases; bases outside gene matches: 7. Germline-derived CDR1 and CDR2 are GTSNPN and SVGIG (reference sequence). The CDR3 is 15 amino acids. Here the CDR3 reads CAWSVRQGANYEQYF. CDR3 bases: TGTGCCTGGAGTGTACGGCAGGGGGCGAACTACGAGCAGTACTTC.

The J gene is TRBJ2-2, the V gene TRBV30; TRBD1 aligns across 9 bases. This CDR3 region has 13 residues. After removal of 1 base from V and 6 bases from J, the junction contained 0 bases not matched to a gene. Germline CDR1 and CDR2: GTSNPN and SVGIG (reference sequence). The chain's CDR3 is CAWSGTGAGELFF. The CDR3 bases are TGTGCCTGGAGTGGGACAGGGGCCGGGGAGCTGTTTTTT. The variable domain in full, with the rest retrieved from reference TRBV30 and TRBJ2-2, is SQTIHQWPATLVQPVGSPLSLECTVEGTSNPNLYWYRQAAGRGLQLLFYSVGIGQISSEVPQNLSASRPQDRQFILSSKKLLLSDSGFYLCAWSGTGAGELFFGEGSRLTVL.

This CDR3 reads CASSRPGGKTEAFF. The DNA for the CDR3 is TGTGCCAGCAGCCGACCAGGGGGGAAGACTGAAGCTTTCTTT. The rearrangement links TRBV5-6 to TRBJ1-1; TRBD1 agrees at 7 bases. Unmatched junction bases numbered 8, after V lost 4 bases and J lost 5 bases. The germline V gene has CDR1 SGHDT and CDR2 YYEEEE. The CDR3 runs 14 residues. The whole variable domain, filled in from reference TRBV5-6 and TRBJ1-1, reads DAGVTQSPTHLIKTRGQQVTLRCSPKSGHDTVSWYQQALGQGPQFIFQYYEEEERQRGNFPDRFSGHQFPNYSSELNVNALLLGDSALYLCASSRPGGKTEAFFGQGTRLTVV.

The chain has TRBV27 and TRBJ2-1, with 8 nucleotides matching TRBD1. The CDR3 contains 13 residues. The ends lost 7 bases at V and 4 bases at J; junction bases unmatched: 3. Germline lookup yields CDR1 MNHEY and CDR2 SMNVEV (reference sequence). Here the CDR3 DNA reads TGTGCCAGCAAGGGACAGGCTTACAATGAGCAGTTCTTC. The encoded protein is CASKGQAYNEQFF.

V usage is TRBV15 and J usage is TRBJ1-4, with 11 bases lining up with TRBD1. Germline CDR1 LNHNV, CDR2 YYDKDF (reference sequence). Trimming at V came to 3 bases and at J to 4 bases, leaving 1 base not matched to a gene. CDR3 length: 15 amino acids. The CDR3 spells CATSRDRGRNEKLFF. CDR3 coding DNA: TGTGCCACCAGCAGGGACAGGGGGCGTAATGAAAAACTGTTTTTT.